This T cell receptor (beta chain) was profiled in a study of blood T cells in healthy people across ages. Study-wide context: With template switching, about one barcoded beta molecule was captured per two T cells. Study-wide results and limits: Correlation between TCR beta diversity and naive T cell percentage was strong.

Germline V CDR1 and CDR2: MNHEY, SMNVEV (reference sequence). The CDR3 runs to 15 residues. The germline V and J ends were trimmed by 0 bases and 1 base, with 9 bases remaining between them. Comment on this clonotype: Its antigen is currently unknown.

Combining a sample-barcoded 5' primer with a J-beta primer mix, a second PCR ran for about 6 to 12 cycles. TCRdb re-analysed the 5' RACE reads in MiXCR, keeping a single row per CDR3 protein. The table shows 1.5 million to 2 million distinct CDR3 sequences, with 49% occurring only once. At least 7 million PBMCs were isolated per sample. The sequence was collected from a woman aged 40 to 50 in good health. V is TRBV27 and J is TRBJ2-5; D call uncertain. What was sequenced was blood. CDR3 DNA: TGTGCCAGCAGTTTATCGGGCTACCTCCAAGAGACCCAGTACTTC. Translating it yields CASSLSGYLQETQYF.